The 20 T cell receptor beta chains given below trace back to one sample, sequenced in a study of breast tumors, draining lymph nodes, adjacent tissues. Each CDR3 protein gets one entry after TCRdb re-called the multiplex PCR reads with MiXCR. The sample records 50,000 to 85,000 distinct CDR3 sequences, about 40% being singletons. Sequencing was performed on breast tumor tissue. These receptors originate from a female donor with breast cancer. Some clones in this sample may be carry-over from other donors' samples.

This clonotype was seen at least ten times. This chain links TRBV7-2 with TRBJ1-2; D might be TRBD1 (5 bases). The CDR3 spans 16 residues. V was pared by 7 bases and J by 3 bases, with 21 bases between. CDR1 is SGHTA and CDR2 is FQGNSA in the germline V gene. The DNA of the CDR3 is TGTGCCAGCACCTCCGAGGACACACATTTTTACTATGGCTACACCTTC. Encoded protein: CASTSEDTHFYYGYTF.

This clonotype came up many times. The gene calls are TRBV14 and TRBJ2-1, with TRBD2 identical over 9 bases. Germline V lookup: CDR1 SGHDN, CDR2 FVKESK. Unmatched junction bases numbered 17, after V lost 0 bases and J lost 2 bases. The CDR3 consists of 21 residues. The CDR3 region is CASSQENQWWSASGAYNEQFF. In DNA form, the CDR3 reads TGTGCCAGCAGCCAAGAAAATCAGTGGTGGTCGGCTAGCGGGGCCTACAATGAGCAGTTCTTC.

V and J are TRBV25-1 and TRBJ1-2, with D tentatively TRBD1 (6 bases). This CDR3 has 12 residues. Trimming pared 4 bases from V and 5 bases from J, leaving 8 bases between. CDR1 and CDR2 (germline): MGHDK, SYGVNS. The CDR3 nucleotides read TGTGCCAGCAGTGCGGGGGCTTATGGCTACACCTTC. The encoded protein is CASSAGAYGYTF.

The chain's CDR3 is CSAGTGTNEQFF. The CDR3 coding sequence is TGCAGCGCCGGGACAGGGACCAATGAGCAGTTCTTC. J is TRBJ2-1 and V is TRBV20-1; 9 nucleotides match TRBD1. CDR1 DFQATT and CDR2 SNEGSKA come from the germline V gene (reference sequence). The CDR3 loop spans 12 amino acids.

Ten or more counts support this clonotype. V is TRBV24-1 and J is TRBJ2-1; D is perhaps TRBD2 (7 bases). The CDR3 length is 15 residues. Trimming removed 5 bases at V and 2 bases at J, with 12 bases between. In germline, CDR1 is KGHDR, CDR2 SFDVKD. CDR3 bases: TGTGCCACCAGTGGGGGGGGGCTACCCTACAATGAGCAGTTCTTC. It translates to CATSGGGLPYNEQFF.

This clonotype was picked up many times. The chain's CDR3 is CASVRTATNYGYTF. DNA of the CDR3: TGTGCCAGTGTCCGGACAGCCACTAACTATGGCTACACCTTC. The rearrangement uses TRBV19 and TRBJ1-2; possibly TRBD1 for D (6 bases). Germline V gives CDR1 LNHDA, CDR2 SQIVND (reference sequence). Trimming took 8 bases from V and 0 from J, leaving 13 bases between them. The CDR3 is 14 residues long.

V usage is TRBV7-8 and J usage is TRBJ2-7; tentatively, D is TRBD1 (7 bases). V was trimmed by 2 bases and J by 7 bases, leaving 18 bases between them. CDR1 and CDR2 (germline): SGHVS, FQNEAQ. This CDR3 is built from 15 residues. The CDR3 DNA sequence: TGTGCCAGCAGCTTAAGACAGGGACTGTACGGTGAGCAGTACTTC. Translation: CASSLRQGLYGEQYF.

This clonotype appeared many times. The V call is TRBV14, the J call TRBJ2-1; tentative D call: TRBD2 (7 bases). Trimming cost V 2 bases and J 0 bases, with 11 bases left between them. CDR3 size: 16 residues. Germline assignment: CDR1 SGHDN and CDR2 FVKESK. The CDR3 bases are TGTGCCAGCAGCCAAATAGGGGGGGCCTCCTACAATGAGCAGTTCTTC. Translation gives CASSQIGGASYNEQFF.

By share, this clonotype counts as medium-sized. V usage is TRBV7-6 and J usage is TRBJ2-5; 7 bases are shared with TRBD1. The CDR3 contains 15 residues. V dropped 1 base and J dropped 3; count of bases not matched to a gene: 5. In germline, CDR1 is SGHVS, CDR2 FNYEAQ. CDR3 nucleotide sequence: TGTGCCAGCAGCTTAGATCGGACAGGCGAAGAGACCCAGTACTTC. Its protein is CASSLDRTGEETQYF.

In DNA form, the CDR3 reads TGCAGTGCCCCGGGACTAGCGGGAGTAGAGCAGTACTTC. Translation gives CSAPGLAGVEQYF. V gene TRBV20-1 combines with J gene TRBJ2-7; 14 bases are shared with TRBD2. Germline assignment: CDR1 DFQATT and CDR2 SNEGSKA (reference sequence). The CDR3 has 13 amino acids. With V trimmed by 6 bases and J by 7 bases, 5 bases remained unmatched.

This clonotype was observed a few times. With a much larger clone just one base away, this may be a read error. The chain joins TRBV11-2 to TRBJ1-4; TRBD1 is a possible D gene (6 bases). Germline values: CDR1 SGHAT, CDR2 FQNNGV. V was shortened by 4 bases and J by 4 bases, with 19 bases between the two germline ends. This CDR3 is built from 17 residues. CDR3 in amino acids: CASSCGGRASYNEKLFF. The DNA for the CDR3 is TGTGCCAGCAGCTGTGGGGGCAGGGCGTCTTATAATGAAAAACTGTTTTTT.

There are many counts of this clonotype. This chain links TRBV18 with TRBJ1-6; D gene unclear. The germline CDR1 and CDR2 sequences are KGHSH and LQKENI. The CDR3 loop spans 15 amino acids. The ends were cut back, 10 bases at V and 6 bases at J, with 19 bases in the middle. CDR3 coding DNA: TGTGCCACCCGGGCGAGCGGAGCAGCTAATTCACCCCTCCACTTT. It translates to CATRASGAANSPLHF.

Remarks on this clonotype: Given the absence of the conserved phenylalanine or tryptophan at the CDR3 end, a read error is likely. The gene calls are TRBV20-1 and TRBJ2-1, with D possibly matching TRBD2 (7 bases). Between the trimmed V and J ends, which lost 3 bases and 7 bases, there was a span of 28 bases. The CDR3 runs 18 residues. Germline V lookup: CDR1 DFQATT, CDR2 SNEGSKA (reference sequence). CDR3 region: CSARPHQRWPGGRNEQFI. CDR3 coding DNA: TGCAGTGCTAGGCCCCATCAGCGTTGGCCGGGGGGCAGGAATGAGCAGTTCATC.

This clonotype was counted many times. The CDR3 nucleotides are TGTGCCAGCAGCTCCGGACAGGGTACGAACACCGGGGAGCTGTTTTTT. Translated: CASSSGQGTNTGELFF. The rearrangement links TRBV7-9 to TRBJ2-2; 8 positions match TRBD1. The junction had 4 bases not matched to a gene; V was cut back by 4 bases and J by 0 bases. The V gene's germline CDR1 is SEHNR and CDR2 FQNEAQ (reference sequence). The CDR3 runs 16 residues.

This clonotype has only a few counts. This sequence joins TRBV20-1 and TRBJ1-2, with TRBD1 matching 9 bases. This CDR3 spans 13 amino acids. Trimming cost V 6 bases and J 6 bases; bases outside gene matches: 8. Germline V gene data show CDR1 as DFQATT and CDR2 as SNEGSKA (reference sequence). In DNA form, the CDR3 reads TGCAGTGCCGCCGGGACAGGGAGGAATGGCTACACCTTC. This encodes CSAAGTGRNGYTF.

In its sample, this clonotype was seen a few times. V is TRBV12-3 or TRBV12-4 and J is TRBJ1-1, with TRBD1 identical over 12 bases. The CDR3 runs to 18 residues. The V gene end was trimmed by 6 bases and the J gene end by 3 bases; junction bases not matched to a gene: 14. This CDR3 is CASSPTPGQGATDTEAFF. The CDR3 coding sequence is TGTGCCAGCAGCCCTACCCCGGGACAGGGGGCGACTGACACTGAAGCTTTCTTT.

In its sample, this clonotype was seen many times. This chain connects TRBV11-2 to TRBJ1-2; D unclear. Germline CDR1 SGHAT, CDR2 FQNNGV. Trimming removed 0 bases from V and 5 bases from J, with 7 bases in between. The CDR3 extends over 13 amino acids. The CDR3 nucleotides are TGTGCCAGCAGCTTAGAACAGCCATATGGCTACACCTTC. Encoded protein: CASSLEQPYGYTF. The full variable domain, completed using reference TRBV11-2 and TRBJ1-2, is EAGVAQSPRYKIIEKRQSVAFWCNPISGHATLYWYQQILGQGPKLLIQFQNNGVVDDSQLPKDRFSAERLKGVDSTLKIQPAKLEDSAVYLCASSLEQPYGYTFGSGTRLTVV.

This clonotype was detected many times. Here the CDR3 reads CASTGGQETEAFF. CDR3 coding DNA: TGTGCCAGCACGGGCGGACAGGAAACTGAAGCTTTCTTT. The chain carries TRBV7-9 and TRBJ1-1, with TRBD1 identical over 7 bases. Germline CDR1 is SEHNR and CDR2 is FQNEAQ (reference sequence). The trim removed 7 bases at V and 5 bases at J, leaving 7 bases unmatched. CDR3 length: 13 amino acids. The full variable domain, completed using reference TRBV7-9 and TRBJ1-1, is DTGVSQNPRHKITKRGQNVTFRCDPISEHNRLYWYRQTLGQGPEFLTYFQNEAQLEKSRLLSDRFSAERPKGSFSTLEIQRTEQGDSAMYLCASTGGQETEAFFGQGTRLTVV.

This clonotype has at least ten counts. One junction end does not reproduce the germline sequence, and a read error may be involved. The CDR3 sequence: CGAPDSGGTDTQYF. CDR3 nucleotide sequence: TGCGGTGCTCCAGATAGCGGGGGCACAGATACGCAGTATTTT. The chain has TRBV20-1 and TRBJ2-3, with TRBD2 matching over 8 bases. Germline V gene sequence: CDR1 DFQATT, CDR2 SNEGSKA (reference sequence). The CDR3 contains 14 residues.

This clonotype was observed at least ten times. The V gene is TRBV10-3, the J gene TRBJ1-2; no definite D call. Germline V gene lookup returns CDR1 ENHRY and CDR2 SYGVKD. The CDR3 consists of 15 residues. Deletions cut 0 bases from V and 0 bases from J, with 8 bases between. CDR3 loop: CAISESKGANYGYTF. The CDR3 region has the DNA TGTGCCATCAGTGAGTCTAAAGGAGCTAACTATGGCTACACCTTC.